This section outlines one TCR beta chain sequence together with its context. The antigen remains unidentified. The sample belongs to a study of beta chain features in type 1 diabetes. Study conclusions and caveats: Highly expressing activated T cells could be over-counted with a cDNA template. Among patients with Type 1 diabetes, TCRB CDR3s were moderately but significantly shorter in every one of the four CD4+ subsets. For type 1 diabetes patients, VDJ junctions showed fewer insertions and more deletions.

Expressed TCRB transcripts were sequenced because the entire RNA isolate underwent reverse transcription. Sequencing used immunoSEQ multiplex PCR; TCRdb keeps in-frame clones, though not all of them. The data contain over 200,000 clones, under 13% of them singletons. The J segment lost 5 bases and the V segment lost 3 bases, leaving 11 bases of the junction unmatched. CDR1 and CDR2 (germline): SEHNR, FQNEAQ (reference sequence). The CDR3 sequence is 17 residues long. Sequenced sample: naive CD4+ T cells from blood. The V gene is TRBV7-9, the J gene TRBJ2-3; 10 bases are shared with TRBD1. This sequence originates from a man between 25 and 39 years old with type 1 diabetes. In DNA form, the CDR3 reads TGTGCCAGCAGCTTGAGATTCGACCGGGACAGGGGAGATACGCAGTATTTT. As protein: CASSLRFDRDRGDTQYF.